Detailed here is one T cell receptor beta chain. CDR1 is SNHLY, CDR2 FYNNEI, per germline. Deletions cut 5 bases from V and 3 bases from J, with 14 bases between. The CDR3 consists of 15 residues. These data are taken from a study of radiation and T cells in renal cell carcinoma. Time point here: blood 4 weeks post-SBRT, at nephrectomy. As to treatment: 15 Gy SBRT to primary tumor, nephrectomy 4 weeks later. Nephrectomy followed 15 Gy stereotactic body radiation by 4 weeks. Clear cell pathology was present in this patient's renal cell carcinoma. Clones were read by immunoSEQ multiplex PCR, and TCRdb kept only the in-frame ones, dropping some. The sample lists about 170,000 clones; about nine tenths were seen once.

The genes are TRBV2 and TRBJ1-5, with D possibly TRBD1 on 5 matching bases. The input for sequencing was blood, taken from a patient whose treatment included radiotherapy and nephrectomy. The origin of this receptor is a woman between 45 and 65 years old with renal cell carcinoma. CDR3 bases: TGTGCCAGCAGTAGACATCACAGGTCCAATCAGCCCCAGCATTTT. It translates to CASSRHHRSNQPQHF.